These 15 T cell receptor beta chains came from one sample sequenced in a study of glioma-infiltrating T cells after dendritic cell vaccination. Clones were read by immunoSEQ multiplex PCR, and TCRdb kept only the in-frame ones, dropping some. The sample has some 100,000 clones, 70% to 80% seen once. The material sequenced was blood, taken before dendritic cell vaccination. The receptors were sampled from a human donor with glioblastoma.

The CDR3 region is CASSLRQGRYEQYF. The CDR3 DNA is TGTGCCAGCAGTCTTCGACAGGGCCGTTACGAGCAGTACTTC. The chain couples TRBV28 to TRBJ2-7, with 7 bases fitting TRBD1. The CDR3 covers 14 residues. CDR1 is MDHEN and CDR2 is SYDVKM in the germline V gene. The junction had 8 bases not matched to a gene; V was cut back by 5 bases and J by 4 bases.

This clone was counted between two and nine times. The J gene is TRBJ2-7, the V gene TRBV6-6, with 12 bases that match TRBD2. With 4 bases clipped from V and 9 bases from J, the junction kept 10 bases outside the gene matches. Germline CDR1 reads MNHNY; CDR2 reads SVGAGI (reference sequence). The CDR3 spans 15 residues. CDR3 DNA sequence: TGTGCCAGCAGTTTGGTAGCTAGCGGGAGGGGGGGGCAGTACTTC. Translation: CASSLVASGRGGQYF.

V and J are TRBV6-5 and TRBJ2-1; unclear D gene. The germline V and J ends were trimmed by 2 bases and 4 bases, with 12 bases remaining between them. The CDR3 runs to 15 residues. Germline CDR1 MNHEY, CDR2 SVGAGI. The CDR3 is CASSYRQVEYNEQFF. CDR3 sequence (DNA): TGTGCCAGCAGTTACCGGCAGGTAGAGTACAATGAGCAGTTCTTC.

The V and J genes are TRBV30 and TRBJ1-4, with D possibly being TRBD1 (5 bases). Trimming removed 4 bases from V and 0 bases from J, with 12 bases in between. There are 15 residues in the CDR3. CDR1 is GTSNPN and CDR2 is SVGIG in the germline V gene (reference sequence). The chain's CDR3 is CAWIPGFATNEKLFF. The CDR3 bases are TGTGCCTGGATCCCAGGGTTCGCAACTAATGAAAAACTGTTTTTT.

This chain connects TRBV6-5 to TRBJ2-2; a possible D gene is TRBD1 (6 bases). Trimming removed 9 bases at V and 1 base at J, with 9 bases between. From germline, CDR1 is MNHEY and CDR2 SVGAGI. The CDR3 has 13 amino acids. CDR3 residues: CASIQGNTGELFF. The CDR3 DNA follows: TGTGCCAGTATACAGGGGAACACCGGGGAGCTGTTTTTT.

The CDR3 region has the DNA TGTGCCAGTAGCACTTTACCGGGACAGGGGGTTAACTATGGCTACACCTTC. Its protein product is CASSTLPGQGVNYGYTF. V gene TRBV19 combines with J gene TRBJ1-2, with TRBD1 identical over 11 bases. Germline V gene sequence: CDR1 LNHDA, CDR2 SQIVND (reference sequence). This CDR3 region has 17 residues. The J segment lost 1 base and the V segment lost 6 bases, leaving 10 bases of the junction unmatched.

The chain links TRBV19 to TRBJ1-3, with D hard to call. V was cut by 3 bases and J by 2 bases, with 8 bases left in between. This CDR3 comprises 14 residues. The V gene's germline CDR1 is LNHDA and CDR2 SQIVND (reference sequence). The CDR3 spells CASSISGAGNTIYF. DNA for the CDR3: TGTGCCAGTAGTATTAGTGGAGCTGGAAACACCATATATTTT.

The chain has TRBV6-5 and TRBJ1-3, with a tentative D call TRBD1 (6 bases). The V and J ends lost 0 bases and 1 base respectively, with 7 bases between them. The CDR3 sequence is 15 residues long. Germline V gene sequence: CDR1 MNHEY, CDR2 SVGAGI. CDR3 nucleotides: TGTGCCAGCAGTTACTCGGGGGCGTCTGGAAACACCATATATTTT. Translation: CASSYSGASGNTIYF.

This chain links TRBV7-2 with TRBJ2-7; 7 bases map to TRBD1. Trimming took 6 bases from V and 7 from J; bases not matched to a gene: 12. The CDR3 contains 14 residues. CDR1 and CDR2 (germline): SGHTA, FQGNSA. The DNA for the CDR3 is TGTGCCAGCAGTAATTACAGGGGTATTCGGGAGCAGTACTTC. This codes for CASSNYRGIREQYF.

The chain links TRBV6-5 to TRBJ2-1; 10 bases are a match to TRBD2. The CDR3 spans 12 residues. The germline V gene encodes CDR1 MNHEY and CDR2 SVGAGI. With V trimmed by 7 bases and J by 14 bases, 8 bases remained unmatched. The DNA of the CDR3 is TGTGCCAGCATCAGTAGCGGGGGGCGTGAGTTCTTC. Its protein is CASISSGGREFF.

J is TRBJ2-2 and V is TRBV19; 15 bases line up with TRBD2. CDR3 length equals 17 residues. Per germline, CDR1 LNHDA and CDR2 SQIVND (reference sequence). V was clipped by 3 bases and J by 7 bases; unmatched bases: 6. As DNA, the CDR3 is TGTGCCAGTAGTATCGGACTAGCGGGAGGGCCCGTCGGGGAGCTGTTTTTT. This sequence encodes CASSIGLAGGPVGELFF.

The CDR3 DNA reads as TGTGCCAGCAGCGAACGAAAGGGGGGACAGGACACAGATACGCAGTATTTT. Its protein is CASSERKGGQDTDTQYF. The gene calls are TRBV9 and TRBJ2-3; 8 bases line up with TRBD1. The CDR3 has 17 residues. V trimming: 3 bases; J trimming: 2 bases; junction bases outside the gene matches: 11. Germline CDR1 is SGDLS and CDR2 is YYNGEE. Variable domain in full (rest from reference TRBV9 and TRBJ2-3): DSGVTQTPKHLITATGQRVTLRCSPRSGDLSVYWYQQSLDQGLQFLIQYYNGEERAKGNILERFSAQQFPDLHSELNLSSLELGDSALYFCASSERKGGQDTDTQYFGPGTRLTVL.

The chain joins TRBV5-1 to TRBJ2-7; maybe TRBD2 (5 bases). Germline assignment: CDR1 SGHRS and CDR2 YFSETQ. V lost 0 bases and J 5 bases, leaving 18 bases between the germline ends. CDR3 length equals 16 residues. The DNA for the CDR3 is TGCGCCAGCAGCTTGGGGGTTATTGGTAGCGTCAACGAGCAGTACTTC. The encoded protein is CASSLGVIGSVNEQYF. The whole variable domain, remainder taken from reference TRBV5-1 and TRBJ2-7, is KAGVTQTPRYLIKTRGQQVTLSCSPISGHRSVSWYQQTPGQGLQFLFEYFSETQRNKGNFPGRFSGRQFSNSRSEMNVSTLELGDSALYLCASSLGVIGSVNEQYFGPGTRLTVT.

This clone was detected once. The chain couples TRBV6-5 to TRBJ2-3; a possible D gene is TRBD1 (6 bases). V gave up 2 bases and J gave up 5 bases, with 11 bases separating them. This CDR3 spans 14 amino acids. Germline CDR1 is MNHEY and CDR2 is SVGAGI. The CDR3 nucleotides read TGTGCCAGCAGTTACGGGGGCCGGGGAGATACGCAGTATTTT. This sequence encodes CASSYGGRGDTQYF.

This chain uses TRBV6-1 with TRBJ1-2; D ambiguous. The CDR3 totals 13 residues. Trimming pared 4 bases from V and 4 bases from J, leaving 10 bases between. In germline, CDR1 is MNHNS, CDR2 SASEGT. The CDR3 reads CASSGAEVYGYTF. In nucleotides, the CDR3 is TGTGCCAGCAGTGGAGCGGAGGTCTATGGCTACACCTTC.